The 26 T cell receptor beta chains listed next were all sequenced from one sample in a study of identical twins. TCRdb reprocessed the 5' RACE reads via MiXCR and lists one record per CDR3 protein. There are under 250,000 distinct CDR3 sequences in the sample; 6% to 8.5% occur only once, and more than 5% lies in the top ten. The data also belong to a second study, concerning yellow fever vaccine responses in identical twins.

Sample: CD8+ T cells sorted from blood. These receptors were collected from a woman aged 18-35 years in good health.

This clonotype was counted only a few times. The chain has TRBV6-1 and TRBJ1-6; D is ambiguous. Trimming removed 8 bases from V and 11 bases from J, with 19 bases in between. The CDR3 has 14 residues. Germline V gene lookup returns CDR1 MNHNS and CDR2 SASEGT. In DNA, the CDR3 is TGTGCCAGCCGGGGTGGCGGGCCTAGGGCACCCCTCCACTTT. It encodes CASRGGGPRAPLHF.

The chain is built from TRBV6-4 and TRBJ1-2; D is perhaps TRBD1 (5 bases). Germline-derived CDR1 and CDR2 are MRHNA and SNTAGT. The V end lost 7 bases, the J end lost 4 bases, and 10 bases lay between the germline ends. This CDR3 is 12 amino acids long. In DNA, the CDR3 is TGTGCCAGCACCCCAGGGCTCTATGGCTACACCTTC. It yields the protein CASTPGLYGYTF.

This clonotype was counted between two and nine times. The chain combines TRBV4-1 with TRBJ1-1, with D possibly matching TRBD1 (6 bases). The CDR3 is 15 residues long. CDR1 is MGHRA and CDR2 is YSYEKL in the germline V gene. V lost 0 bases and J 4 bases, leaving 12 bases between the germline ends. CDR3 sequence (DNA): TGCGCCAGCAGCCAAGAACCCACAGGGAGCACTGAAGCTTTCTTT. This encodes CASSQEPTGSTEAFF.

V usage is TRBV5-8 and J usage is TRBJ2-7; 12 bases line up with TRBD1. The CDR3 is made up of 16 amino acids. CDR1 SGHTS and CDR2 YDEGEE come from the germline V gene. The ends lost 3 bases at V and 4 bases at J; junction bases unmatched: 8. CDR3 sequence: CASSSRPGQGAYEQYV. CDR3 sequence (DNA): TGTGCCAGCAGCTCTCGACCGGGACAGGGGGCTTACGAGCAGTACGTC.

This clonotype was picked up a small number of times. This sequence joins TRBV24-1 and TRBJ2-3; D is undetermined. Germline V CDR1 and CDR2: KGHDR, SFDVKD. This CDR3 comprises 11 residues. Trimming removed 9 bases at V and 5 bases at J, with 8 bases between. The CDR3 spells CATETGDTQYF. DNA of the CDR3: TGTGCCACCGAGACCGGAGATACGCAGTATTTT.

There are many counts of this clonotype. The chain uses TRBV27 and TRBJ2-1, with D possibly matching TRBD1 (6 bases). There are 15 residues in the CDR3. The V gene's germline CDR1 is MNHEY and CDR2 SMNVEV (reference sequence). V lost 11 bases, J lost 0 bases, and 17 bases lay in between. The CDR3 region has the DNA TGTGCCGCTAGGTCAGGGGTGAGCTCCTACAATGAGCAGTTCTTC. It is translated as CAARSGVSSYNEQFF.

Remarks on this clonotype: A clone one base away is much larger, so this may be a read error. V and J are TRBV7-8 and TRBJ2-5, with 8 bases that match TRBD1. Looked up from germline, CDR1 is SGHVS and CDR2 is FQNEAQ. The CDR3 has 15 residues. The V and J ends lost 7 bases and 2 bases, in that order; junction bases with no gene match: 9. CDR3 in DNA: TGTGCCAGCACCTCGGTCAGGGGGCTTCAAGAGACCCAGTACTTC. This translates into CASTSVRGLQETQYF.

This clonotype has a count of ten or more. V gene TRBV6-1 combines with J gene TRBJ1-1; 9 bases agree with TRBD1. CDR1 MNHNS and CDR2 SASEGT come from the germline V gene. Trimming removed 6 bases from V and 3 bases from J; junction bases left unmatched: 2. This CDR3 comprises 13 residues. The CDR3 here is CASSDRGDTEAFF. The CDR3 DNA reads TGTGCCAGCAGCGACAGGGGGGACACTGAAGCTTTCTTT.

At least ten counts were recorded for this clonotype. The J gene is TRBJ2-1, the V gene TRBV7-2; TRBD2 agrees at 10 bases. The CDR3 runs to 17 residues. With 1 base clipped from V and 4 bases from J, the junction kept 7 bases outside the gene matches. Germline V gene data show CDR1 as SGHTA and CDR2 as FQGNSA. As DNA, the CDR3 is TGTGCCAGCAGCTTAGTGGGGGCTAGCGGGAGTTACAATGAGCAGTTCTTC. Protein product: CASSLVGASGSYNEQFF.

In DNA, the CDR3 is TGTGCCACCAGCAACACACAGGGGGTCTCCTACGAGCAGTACTTC. This translates into CATSNTQGVSYEQYF. The chain links TRBV15 to TRBJ2-7; 8 bases are a match to TRBD1. There are 15 residues in the CDR3. V lost 4 bases to trimming and J lost 0 bases; unmatched junction nucleotides: 5. Germline V gene data show CDR1 as LNHNV and CDR2 as YYDKDF (reference sequence).

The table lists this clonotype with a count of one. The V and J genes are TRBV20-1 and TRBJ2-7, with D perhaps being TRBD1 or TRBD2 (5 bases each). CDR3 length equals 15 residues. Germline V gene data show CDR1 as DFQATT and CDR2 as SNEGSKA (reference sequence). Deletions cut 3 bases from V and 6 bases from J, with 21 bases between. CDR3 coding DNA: TGCAGTGCTAGCAATGGGCAGATGGCAGGGACCGAGCAGTACTTC. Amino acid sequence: CSASNGQMAGTEQYF.

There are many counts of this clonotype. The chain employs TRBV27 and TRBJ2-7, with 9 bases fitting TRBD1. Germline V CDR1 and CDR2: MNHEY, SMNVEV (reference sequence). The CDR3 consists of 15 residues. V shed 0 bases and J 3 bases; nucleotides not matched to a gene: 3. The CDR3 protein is CASSLSMGQGYEQYV. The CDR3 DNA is TGTGCCAGCAGTTTATCGATGGGACAGGGCTACGAGCAGTACGTC.

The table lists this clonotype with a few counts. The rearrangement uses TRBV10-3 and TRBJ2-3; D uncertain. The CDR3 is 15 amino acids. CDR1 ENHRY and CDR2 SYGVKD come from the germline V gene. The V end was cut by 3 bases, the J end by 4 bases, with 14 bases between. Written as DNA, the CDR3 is TGTGCCATCAGTGAAAACTCCCCCGGGCCAGATACGCAGTATTTT. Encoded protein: CAISENSPGPDTQYF.

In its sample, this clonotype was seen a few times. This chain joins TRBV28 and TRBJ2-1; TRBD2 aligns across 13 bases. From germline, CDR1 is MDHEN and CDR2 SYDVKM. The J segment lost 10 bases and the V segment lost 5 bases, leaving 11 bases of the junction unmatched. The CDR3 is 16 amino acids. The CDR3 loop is CASSPPGLAGTGEQFF. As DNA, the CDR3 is TGTGCCAGCAGTCCGCCGGGACTAGCGGGGACTGGGGAGCAGTTCTTC.

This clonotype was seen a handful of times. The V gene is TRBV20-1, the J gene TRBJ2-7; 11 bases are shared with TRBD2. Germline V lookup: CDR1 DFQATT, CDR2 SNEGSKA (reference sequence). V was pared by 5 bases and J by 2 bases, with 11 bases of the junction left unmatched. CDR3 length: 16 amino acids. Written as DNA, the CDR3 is TGCAGTGCTCCCCCGGGACTAGCGGATGCCCCCTACGAGCAGTACTTC. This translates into CSAPPGLADAPYEQYF.

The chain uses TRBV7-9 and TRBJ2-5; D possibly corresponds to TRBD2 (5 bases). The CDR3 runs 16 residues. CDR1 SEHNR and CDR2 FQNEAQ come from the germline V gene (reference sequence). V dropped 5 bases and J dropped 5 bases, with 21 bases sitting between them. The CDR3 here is CASSTTGTRGGETQYF. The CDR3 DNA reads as TGTGCCAGCAGCACAACCGGCACCCGGGGTGGGGAGACCCAGTACTTC.

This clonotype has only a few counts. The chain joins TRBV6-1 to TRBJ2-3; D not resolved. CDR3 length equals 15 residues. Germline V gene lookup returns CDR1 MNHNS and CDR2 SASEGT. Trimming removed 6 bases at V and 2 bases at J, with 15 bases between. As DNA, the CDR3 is TGTGCCAGCAGGGACCCAAGCCGTGACACAGATACGCAGTATTTT. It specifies CASRDPSRDTDTQYF.

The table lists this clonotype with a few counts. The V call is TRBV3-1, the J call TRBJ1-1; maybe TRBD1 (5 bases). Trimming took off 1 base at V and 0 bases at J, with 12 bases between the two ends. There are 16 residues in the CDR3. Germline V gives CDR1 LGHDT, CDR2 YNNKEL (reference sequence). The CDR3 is CASSQVPRGVNTEAFF. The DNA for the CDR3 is TGTGCCAGCAGCCAAGTCCCCCGGGGGGTGAACACTGAAGCTTTCTTT.

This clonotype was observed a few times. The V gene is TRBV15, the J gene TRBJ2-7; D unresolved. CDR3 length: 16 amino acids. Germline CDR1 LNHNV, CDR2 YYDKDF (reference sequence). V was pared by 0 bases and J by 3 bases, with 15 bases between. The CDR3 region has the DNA TGTGCCACCAGCAGAGATGGGATGGGCTGGGGCTACGAGCAGTACGTC. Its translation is CATSRDGMGWGYEQYV.

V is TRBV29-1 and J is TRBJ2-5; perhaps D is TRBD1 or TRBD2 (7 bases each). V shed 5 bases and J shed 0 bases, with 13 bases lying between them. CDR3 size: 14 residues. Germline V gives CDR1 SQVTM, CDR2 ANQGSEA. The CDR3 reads CSVPRGGNQETQYF. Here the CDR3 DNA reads TGCAGCGTTCCCAGGGGGGGTAACCAAGAGACCCAGTACTTC.

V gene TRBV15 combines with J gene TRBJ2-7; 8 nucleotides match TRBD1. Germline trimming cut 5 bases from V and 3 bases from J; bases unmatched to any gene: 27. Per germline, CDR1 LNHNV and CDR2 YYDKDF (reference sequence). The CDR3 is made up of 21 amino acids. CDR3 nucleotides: TGTGCCACCAGCGAAGGCCGGGGGCCAGGGGGCAGTGAGGAGGTGGTCTACGAGCAGTACTTC. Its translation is CATSEGRGPGGSEEVVYEQYF.

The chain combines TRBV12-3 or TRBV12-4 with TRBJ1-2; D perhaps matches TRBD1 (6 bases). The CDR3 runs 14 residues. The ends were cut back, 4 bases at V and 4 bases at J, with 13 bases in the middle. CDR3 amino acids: CASSSYDRTYGYTF. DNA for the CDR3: TGTGCCAGCAGTTCCTACGACAGGACCTATGGCTACACCTTC.

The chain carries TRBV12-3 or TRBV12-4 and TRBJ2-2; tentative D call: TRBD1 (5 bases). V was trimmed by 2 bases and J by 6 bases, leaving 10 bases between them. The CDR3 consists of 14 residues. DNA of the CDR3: TGTGCCAGCAGTTTATTCCAGGGTTCCGGGGAGCTGTTTTTT. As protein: CASSLFQGSGELFF.

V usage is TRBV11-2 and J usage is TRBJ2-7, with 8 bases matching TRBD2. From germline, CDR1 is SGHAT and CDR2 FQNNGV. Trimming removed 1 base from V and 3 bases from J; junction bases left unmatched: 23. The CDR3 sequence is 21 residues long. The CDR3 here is CASSLVRGYGGAFRGVYEQYV. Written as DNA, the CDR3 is TGTGCCAGCAGCTTAGTACGCGGGTACGGGGGGGCCTTCAGGGGAGTCTACGAGCAGTACGTC.

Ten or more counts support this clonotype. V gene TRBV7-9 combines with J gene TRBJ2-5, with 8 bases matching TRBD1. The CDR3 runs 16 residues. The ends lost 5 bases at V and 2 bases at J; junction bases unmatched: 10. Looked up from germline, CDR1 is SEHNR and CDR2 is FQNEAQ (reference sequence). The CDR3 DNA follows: TGTGCCAGCAGCCCCGAGTGGGGACAGGAGCAAGAGACCCAGTACTTC. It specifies CASSPEWGQEQETQYF. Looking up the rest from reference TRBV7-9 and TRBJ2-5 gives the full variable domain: DTGVSQNPRHKITKRGQNVTFRCDPISEHNRLYWYRQTLGQGPEFLTYFQNEAQLEKSRLLSDRFSAERPKGSFSTLEIQRTEQGDSAMYLCASSPEWGQEQETQYFGPGTRLLVL.

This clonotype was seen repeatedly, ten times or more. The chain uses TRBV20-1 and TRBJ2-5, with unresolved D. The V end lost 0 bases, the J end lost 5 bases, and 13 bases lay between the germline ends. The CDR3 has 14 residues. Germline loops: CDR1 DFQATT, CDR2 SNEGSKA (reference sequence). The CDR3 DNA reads TGCAGTGCTAGAGATCCGCCTCTCGGGGAGACCCAGTACTTC. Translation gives CSARDPPLGETQYF.